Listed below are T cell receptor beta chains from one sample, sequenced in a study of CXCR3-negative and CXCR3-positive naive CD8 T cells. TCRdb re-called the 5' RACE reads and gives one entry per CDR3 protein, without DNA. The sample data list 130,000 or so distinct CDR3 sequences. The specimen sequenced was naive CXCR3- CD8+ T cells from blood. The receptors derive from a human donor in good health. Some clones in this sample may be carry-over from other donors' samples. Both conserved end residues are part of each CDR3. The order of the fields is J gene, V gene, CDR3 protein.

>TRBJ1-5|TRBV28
CASSKVRGQTSSSNQPQHF
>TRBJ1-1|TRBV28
CASIIMGEAAFF
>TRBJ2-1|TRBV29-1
CSVEEGVGYGEQFF
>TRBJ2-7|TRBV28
CASSPRDTGAAQYF
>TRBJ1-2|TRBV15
CATSPGTAGYGYTF
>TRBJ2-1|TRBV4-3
CASSQGAGVYEQFF
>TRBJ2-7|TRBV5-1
CASSLGLAGVPYEQYF
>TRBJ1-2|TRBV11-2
CASSLDPGTFYGYTF
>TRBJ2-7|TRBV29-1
CSVEELKAETYEQYF
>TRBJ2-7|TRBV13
CASSQGVEQYF
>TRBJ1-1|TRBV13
CASSSMGLMNTEAFF
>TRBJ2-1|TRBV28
CASSLTGYNEQFF
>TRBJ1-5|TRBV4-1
CASSQGGTQPQHF
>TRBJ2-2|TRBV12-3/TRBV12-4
CASSLTDRGSGELFF
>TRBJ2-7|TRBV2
CASSVDLDRVSYEQYF
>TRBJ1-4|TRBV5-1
CASSLQPSTNEKLFF
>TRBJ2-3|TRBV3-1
CASSQDVADTQYF
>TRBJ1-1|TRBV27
CASSLYSGTVNTEAFF
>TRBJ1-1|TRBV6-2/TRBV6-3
CASSWAFPEAFF
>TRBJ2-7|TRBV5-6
CASSLSRGPYDPYEQYF
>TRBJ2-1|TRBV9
CASSVEGGGSYNEQFF
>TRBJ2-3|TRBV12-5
CASTGAVGGTDTQYF
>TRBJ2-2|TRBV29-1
CSVLNAGELFF
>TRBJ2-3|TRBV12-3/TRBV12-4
CASSPPSVRRPPSGVSTDTQYF
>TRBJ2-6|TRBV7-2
CASSFYQGLVLDGANVLTF
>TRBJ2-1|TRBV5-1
CASSLFSGTSAYNEQFF
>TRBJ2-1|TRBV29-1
CSAGGLNEQFF
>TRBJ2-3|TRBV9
CASSAPGTTTTDTQYF
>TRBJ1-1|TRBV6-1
CASSEASENTEAFF